This section outlines one T cell receptor beta chain sequence together with its context. What it binds is not known. The repertoire was sequenced with immunoSEQ multiplex PCR; TCRdb's copy has only in-frame clones and lacks some. This table has tens of thousands of clones, 90% to 95% appearing once. The J segment lost 2 bases and the V segment lost 5 bases, leaving 2 bases of the junction unmatched. The germline V gene encodes CDR1 MNHEY and CDR2 SVGEGT. The CDR3 consists of 15 residues. The sample is drawn from a study of T cell responses to AZD1222 COVID-19 vaccine. Study-wide results and limits: A rise in Spike-specific TCR breadth and depth followed two AZD1222 doses.

The TCR was taken from an adult who received the AZD1222 COVID-19 vaccine. This sequence joins TRBV6-2 or TRBV6-3 and TRBJ2-7, with 14 bases fitting TRBD2. Material: peripheral blood, obtained 28 days after the second AZD1222 dose. CDR3 in DNA: TGTGCCAGCAGTAAGACTAGCGGGGGGGCCTACGAGCAGTACTTC. Amino acids: CASSKTSGGAYEQYF.